The 27 T cell receptor beta chains below were found in one sample sequenced in a study of OX40 agonist ivuxolimab in advanced cancers. Using immunoSEQ multiplex PCR, the repertoire was profiled, and TCRdb retains in-frame clones only, with some absent. The sample contains more than 12,000 clones, about 84% of which appear only once. Sequencing was performed on CD4+ or CD8+ T cells sorted from blood, taken in a trial of the OX40 agonist ivuxolimab. The receptors originated from an adult with an advanced solid tumor such as melanoma, head and neck, liver or kidney cancer.

This clone has a single count. The chain combines TRBV11-2 with TRBJ2-3; TRBD2 is a possible D gene (6 bases). Per germline, CDR1 SGHAT and CDR2 FQNNGV. The germline V and J ends were trimmed by 0 bases and 1 base, with 11 bases remaining between them. The CDR3 has 16 amino acids. In DNA form, the CDR3 reads TGTGCCAGCAGCTTAGAGACGGGAGCCGGCACAGATACGCAGTATTTT. Amino acid sequence: CASSLETGAGTDTQYF. The full variable domain, in which reference TRBV11-2 and TRBJ2-3 provide the parts outside the CDR3, is EAGVAQSPRYKIIEKRQSVAFWCNPISGHATLYWYQQILGQGPKLLIQFQNNGVVDDSQLPKDRFSAERLKGVDSTLKIQPAKLEDSAVYLCASSLETGAGTDTQYFGPGTRLTVL.

V is TRBV9 and J is TRBJ2-7, with a weak D call TRBD2 (6 bases). This CDR3 spans 13 amino acids. The V and J ends lost 0 bases and 6 bases respectively, with 10 bases between them. Germline CDR1 is SGDLS and CDR2 is YYNGEE. The CDR3 reads CASSVGGGSEQYF. Written as DNA, the CDR3 is TGTGCCAGCAGCGTAGGTGGAGGGTCCGAGCAGTACTTC.

CDR3 residues: CARGGLAVLETQYF. Here the CDR3 DNA reads TGCGCCAGGGGGGGACTAGCGGTTCTTGAGACCCAGTACTTC. The chain recombines TRBV4-1 with TRBJ2-5, with TRBD2 matching 11 bases. Germline lookup yields CDR1 MGHRA and CDR2 YSYEKL. The junction had 8 bases not matched to a gene; V was cut back by 9 bases and J by 5 bases. This CDR3 spans 14 amino acids.

The genes are TRBV28 and TRBJ1-1; maybe TRBD1 (5 bases). The V gene lost 7 bases and the J gene lost 3 bases, with 27 bases spanning the gap. The CDR3 is made up of 18 amino acids. In germline, CDR1 is MDHEN, CDR2 SYDVKM. For the CDR3, the DNA is TGTGCCAGCACCACACCAAAAACAGGCTCGAATGGGGACACTGAAGCTTTCTTT. Its protein is CASTTPKTGSNGDTEAFF.

The J gene is TRBJ2-1, the V gene TRBV9; 9 positions match TRBD2. Germline-derived CDR1 and CDR2 are SGDLS and YYNGEE. The CDR3 covers 17 residues. Trimming at V came to 3 bases and at J to 4 bases, leaving 11 bases not matched to a gene. CDR3 region: CASSASPPSGVYNEQFF. Written as DNA, the CDR3 is TGTGCCAGCAGCGCCTCTCCCCCTAGCGGGGTTTACAATGAGCAGTTCTTC.

Note on this clone: Other DNA variants within this sample encode the same CDR3. The chain carries TRBV27 and TRBJ1-1; D might be TRBD1 (6 bases). V was shortened by 6 bases and J by 0 bases, with 8 bases between the two germline ends. Germline values: CDR1 MNHEY, CDR2 SMNVEV (reference sequence). The CDR3 loop spans 13 amino acids. CDR3 in amino acids: CASSWTVNTEAFF. The CDR3 bases are TGTGCCAGCAGCTGGACAGTGAACACTGAAGCTTTCTTT.

The chain has TRBV5-4 and TRBJ1-1; D gene ambiguous. V lost 7 bases, J lost 7 bases, and 17 bases lay in between. Germline-derived CDR1 and CDR2 are SGHNT and YYREEE (reference sequence). The CDR3 has 13 amino acids. CDR3 protein: CASPPPSANEAFF. The CDR3 nucleotides are TGTGCCAGCCCACCCCCCTCTGCTAATGAAGCTTTCTTT.

This clone was observed a single time. This chain uses TRBV9 with TRBJ2-1, with D tentatively TRBD2 (5 bases). CDR1 is SGDLS and CDR2 is YYNGEE in the germline V gene. The CDR3 totals 19 residues. The V end lost 4 bases, the J end lost 5 bases, and 28 bases lay between the germline ends. The CDR3 DNA follows: TGTGCCAGCAGCCCAGTTTTTATCGGTGGACCCCTGGGAGACAATGAGCAGTTCTTC. Its protein is CASSPVFIGGPLGDNEQFF.

V and J are TRBV6-4 and TRBJ2-3, with D possibly being TRBD1 (5 bases). CDR3 length: 14 amino acids. Germline CDR1 and CDR2: MRHNA and SNTAGT. V lost 0 bases and J lost 2, with 6 bases in between. The CDR3 spells CASSDSRATDTQYF. CDR3 coding DNA: TGTGCCAGCAGTGACTCCAGGGCCACAGATACGCAGTATTTT.

This CDR3 is CASSESRSDREYEQYF. CDR3 coding DNA: TGTGCCAGCAGTGAATCTCGGTCCGACAGGGAGTACGAGCAGTACTTC. This chain joins TRBV25-1 and TRBJ2-7; 7 nucleotides match TRBD1. This CDR3 comprises 16 residues. Per germline, CDR1 MGHDK and CDR2 SYGVNS. Trimming at V came to 1 base and at J to 4 bases, leaving 10 bases not matched to a gene.

V gene TRBV11-3 combines with J gene TRBJ2-7; 9 nucleotides line up with TRBD1. Looked up from germline, CDR1 is SGHNT and CDR2 is YENEEA. V lost 6 bases and J lost 0; bases outside the gene matches: 3. The CDR3 totals 14 residues. This chain's CDR3 is CASRGQGSSYEQYF. In nucleotides, the CDR3 is TGTGCCAGCAGAGGACAGGGGAGCTCCTACGAGCAGTACTTC. Full variable domain (remainder filled in from reference TRBV11-3 and TRBJ2-7): EAGVVQSPRYKIIEKKQPVAFWCNPISGHNTLYWYLQNLGQGPELLIRYENEEAVDDSQLPKDRFSAERLKGVDSTLKIQPAELGDSAVYLCASRGQGSSYEQYFGPGTRLTVT.

The J gene is TRBJ2-7, the V gene TRBV6-6; 9 bases line up with TRBD2. The CDR3 is made up of 15 amino acids. Germline CDR1 is MNHNY and CDR2 is SVGAGI (reference sequence). V lost 0 bases, J lost 4 bases, and 4 bases stayed unmatched. Here the CDR3 reads CASSYSAGGSYEQYF. As DNA, the CDR3 is TGTGCCAGCAGTTACTCAGCGGGAGGCTCTTACGAGCAGTACTTC.

This sequence joins TRBV18 and TRBJ2-7, with D hard to call. V gave up 0 bases and J gave up 2 bases, with 11 bases separating them. Germline CDR1 and CDR2: KGHSH and LQKENI. This CDR3 contains 15 residues. The CDR3 DNA reads as TGTGCCAGCTCACCACCGCATTCGGCCCCCTACGAGCAGTACTTC. Its protein is CASSPPHSAPYEQYF.

The chain links TRBV6-1 to TRBJ2-1; either TRBD1 or TRBD2 may fit D (5 bases each). Trimming took off 6 bases at V and 6 bases at J, with 15 bases between the two ends. Germline values: CDR1 MNHNS, CDR2 SASEGT. The CDR3 runs to 14 residues. The CDR3 DNA sequence: TGTGCCAGCAGAACCAACCGGGGACCCAATGAGCAGTTCTTC. This translates into CASRTNRGPNEQFF.

The rearrangement uses TRBV6-1 and TRBJ2-1, with unresolved D. This CDR3 is built from 12 residues. V lost 7 bases and J lost 5, with 9 bases in between. CDR1 MNHNS and CDR2 SASEGT come from the germline V gene. CDR3 in amino acids: CASIIGHNEQFF. The CDR3 coding sequence is TGTGCCAGCATAATAGGGCACAATGAGCAGTTCTTC.

This clone appeared once. The V gene is TRBV29-1, the J gene TRBJ2-2; D is perhaps TRBD1 (5 bases). Germline V lookup: CDR1 SQVTM, CDR2 ANQGSEA. This CDR3 is 15 amino acids long. Trimming took 2 bases from V and 5 from J, leaving 15 bases between them. The CDR3 sequence is CSVEQGGVETGELFF. Written as DNA, the CDR3 is TGCAGCGTTGAACAGGGTGGAGTAGAAACCGGGGAGCTGTTTTTT.

The rearrangement joins TRBV2 to TRBJ2-3; maybe TRBD2 (6 bases). Germline lookup yields CDR1 SNHLY and CDR2 FYNNEI. Trimming cost V 8 bases and J 2 bases, with 11 bases left between them. The CDR3 length is 13 residues. This chain's CDR3 is CASAPGLTDTQYF. The CDR3 DNA sequence: TGTGCCAGCGCGCCGGGACTCACAGATACGCAGTATTTT.

Details on this clone: One end of the junction is discordant with germline, which a read error may explain. This sequence joins TRBV7-7 and TRBJ2-7; 7 bases map to TRBD1. The CDR3 contains 14 residues. CDR1 SSHAT and CDR2 FNYEAQ come from the germline V gene (reference sequence). CDR3 nucleotide sequence: TGTGCTAGCAGCTATAGACAGGGATCCTACGAGCAGTACTTC. Its translation is CASSYRQGSYEQYF.

The CDR3 region has the DNA TGTGCCAGCAGTCCGTTTGGCCCCCAGCAGTACTTC. Translating it yields CASSPFGPQQYF. The rearrangement joins TRBV6-5 to TRBJ2-7, with D uncertain. The CDR3 is 12 residues long. Germline CDR1 MNHEY, CDR2 SVGAGI. V was trimmed by 5 bases and J by 8 bases, leaving 13 bases between them.

This chain connects TRBV9 to TRBJ2-7; TRBD1 matches 10 bases. This CDR3 has 14 residues. The J segment lost 4 bases and the V segment lost 4 bases, leaving 5 bases of the junction unmatched. Germline V lookup: CDR1 SGDLS, CDR2 YYNGEE. CDR3 region: CASSLRTGGYEQYF. In DNA form, the CDR3 reads TGTGCCAGCAGCCTACGGACAGGGGGGTACGAGCAGTACTTC. The variable domain in full, completed from reference TRBV9 and TRBJ2-7, reads DSGVTQTPKHLITATGQRVTLRCSPRSGDLSVYWYQQSLDQGLQFLIQYYNGEERAKGNILERFSAQQFPDLHSELNLSSLELGDSALYFCASSLRTGGYEQYFGPGTRLTVT.

The genes are TRBV7-2 and TRBJ2-7, with TRBD1 as a possible D gene (6 bases). The CDR3 runs to 14 residues. V gave up 0 bases and J gave up 0 bases, with 6 bases separating them. Germline V gene lookup returns CDR1 SGHTA and CDR2 FQGNSA. The CDR3 loop reads CASSLARGSYEQYF. CDR3 DNA sequence: TGTGCCAGCAGCTTAGCCAGGGGCTCCTACGAGCAGTACTTC.

This sequence joins TRBV7-8 and TRBJ2-5; D is unresolved. The ends were cut back, 7 bases at V and 2 bases at J, with 8 bases in the middle. The V gene's germline CDR1 is SGHVS and CDR2 FQNEAQ. The CDR3 contains 12 residues. CDR3 sequence (DNA): TGTGCCAGCACGTCCCCACAAGAGACCCAGTACTTC. Protein: CASTSPQETQYF.

The chain's CDR3 is CASSGEAGETQYF. The CDR3 nucleotides are TGTGCCAGCAGTGGTGAAGCGGGTGAGACCCAGTACTTC. The chain couples TRBV14 to TRBJ2-5, with D possibly being TRBD2 (6 bases). V was pared by 6 bases and J by 5 bases, with 13 bases between. The CDR3 is 13 residues long. Germline V lookup: CDR1 SGHDN, CDR2 FVKESK.

This clone has just one count. The chain recombines TRBV2 with TRBJ2-1, with D perhaps TRBD2 (5 bases). Germline CDR1 is SNHLY and CDR2 is FYNNEI. This CDR3 contains 15 residues. V lost 3 bases, J lost 2 bases, and 11 bases lay in between. The CDR3 here is CASSESSSPYNEQFF. The DNA for the CDR3 is TGTGCCAGCAGTGAGTCTAGCTCCCCCTACAATGAGCAGTTCTTC.

The chain combines TRBV28 with TRBJ2-7; 9 bases are a match to TRBD1. Germline CDR1 is MDHEN and CDR2 is SYDVKM. V gave up 6 bases and J gave up 4 bases; unmatched junction bases: 10. This CDR3 has 15 amino acids. Here the CDR3 reads CASRVLGQGPYEQYF. CDR3 coding DNA: TGTGCCAGCAGAGTTTTGGGACAGGGCCCTTACGAGCAGTACTTC.

The V and J genes are TRBV9 and TRBJ2-7; D may be TRBD1 (5 bases). CDR1 is SGDLS and CDR2 is YYNGEE in the germline V gene. The V and J ends lost 0 bases and 2 bases respectively, with 9 bases between them. The CDR3 is 14 residues long. This chain's CDR3 is CASSVGRVAYEQYF. The CDR3 DNA is TGTGCCAGCAGCGTAGGCAGGGTAGCCTACGAGCAGTACTTC.

This clone was seen only a few times. The chain employs TRBV7-9 and TRBJ1-1; 7 nucleotides match TRBD1. Germline assignment: CDR1 SEHNR and CDR2 FQNEAQ (reference sequence). The CDR3 is 14 amino acids. The ends lost 5 bases at V and 5 bases at J; junction bases unmatched: 8. In DNA, the CDR3 is TGTGCCAGCAGCATCGGACAGGCGGGGACTGAAGCTTTCTTT. It yields the protein CASSIGQAGTEAFF.